Presented here are 5 T cell receptor beta chains from one specimen sequenced in a study of T cells in Graves' hyperthyroidism and ophthalmopathy. TCR beta CDR3 region amplification was performed from RNA transcripts. The HTBI set primed first-round TCR CDR3 RT-PCR. TCRdb processed the multiplex PCR reads anew with MiXCR; each CDR3 protein has one entry. This sample has about 620,000 distinct CDR3 sequences, with around 16% found just once. Sequenced sample: blood. These receptors all stem from a woman under 40 with Graves' hyperthyroidism.

This clonotype was observed a handful of times. This chain uses TRBV20-1 with TRBJ2-1; 9 bases are shared with TRBD1. J was trimmed by 4 bases and V by 3 bases; bases with no gene match: 10. Germline CDR1 is DFQATT and CDR2 is SNEGSKA (reference sequence). The CDR3 loop spans 16 amino acids. CDR3 nucleotides: TGCAGTGCTAGGGGGATAGACAGGGGGGATTACAATGAGCAGTTCTTC. Encoded protein: CSARGIDRGDYNEQFF.

The genes are TRBV28 and TRBJ2-3; no reliable D call. Germline loops: CDR1 MDHEN, CDR2 SYDVKM. Trimming removed 5 bases at V and 2 bases at J, with 8 bases between. The CDR3 is 13 amino acids. For the CDR3, the DNA is TGTGCCAGCAGTCCCCCAGACACAGATACGCAGTATTTT. Residues: CASSPPDTDTQYF.

This clonotype was counted only a few times. V is TRBV27 and J is TRBJ1-4, with unresolved D. Germline-derived CDR1 and CDR2 are MNHEY and SMNVEV (reference sequence). The CDR3 is 14 amino acids. V gave up 4 bases and J gave up 8 bases, with 14 bases separating them. CDR3 loop: CASSSGRRGEKLFF. The CDR3 coding sequence is TGTGCCAGCAGTTCAGGACGGAGAGGAGAAAAACTGTTTTTT.

This clonotype was seen at least ten times. The V call is TRBV7-2, the J call TRBJ1-1; D ambiguous. Germline V CDR1 and CDR2: SGHTA, FQGNSA. Trimming took 5 bases from V and 5 from J, leaving 12 bases between them. This CDR3 has 13 residues. The CDR3: CASSKGYGTEAFF. CDR3 sequence (DNA): TGTGCCAGCAGCAAGGGCTACGGAACTGAAGCTTTCTTT.

This clonotype was detected only a few times. The J gene is TRBJ2-4, the V gene TRBV3-1; 9 nucleotides match TRBD2. V shed 4 bases, J shed 8 bases, and the junction held 6 bases outside the gene matches. Germline assignment: CDR1 LGHDT and CDR2 YNNKEL (reference sequence). CDR3 length equals 14 residues. This CDR3 reads CASSPNAGGDIQYF. The DNA for the CDR3 is TGTGCCAGCAGCCCTAACGCGGGGGGGGACATTCAGTACTTC.